The next 13 T cell receptor beta chains were all read from a single sample in a study of blood T cell repertoires in COVID-19. The protocol was immunoSEQ multiplex PCR, while the TCRdb copy is restricted to in-frame clones and leaves out a portion. The sample carries about 140,000 clones, 88% recorded once. Sample: peripheral blood. The receptors here all came from a man aged 65 to 85 with acute or convalescent COVID-19.

The gene calls are TRBV25-1 and TRBJ1-5; 7 positions agree with TRBD1. The CDR3 runs to 15 residues. J gave up 2 bases and V 3 bases, and 4 bases lay outside the gene matches. Germline CDR1 MGHDK, CDR2 SYGVNS. CDR3 sequence (DNA): TGTGCCAGCAGTGATAACAGGGGAGGCAATCAGCCCCAGCATTTT. It encodes CASSDNRGGNQPQHF.

The rearrangement uses TRBV7-9 and TRBJ1-4, with D possibly matching TRBD1 (5 bases). Trimming stripped 1 base from V and 8 bases from J, with 14 bases between. The CDR3 length is 15 residues. Germline CDR1 and CDR2: SEHNR and FQNEAQ (reference sequence). CDR3 sequence (DNA): TGTGCCAGCAGCTTAGACGGCAGGGCGGGAGAAAAACTGTTTTTT. Translation: CASSLDGRAGEKLFF.

V and J are TRBV12-5 and TRBJ2-5, with TRBD2 as a possible D gene (5 bases). Germline V gives CDR1 LGHNT, CDR2 FRNRAP. Trimming pared 6 bases from V and 1 base from J, leaving 18 bases between. CDR3 length: 16 residues. The CDR3, as DNA: TGTGCTAGTGGCCTAGACTCGGGGATCCTCCAAGAGACCCAGTACTTC. Its translation: CASGLDSGILQETQYF.

A few counts support this clone. The chain is built from TRBV27 and TRBJ2-1; tentative D call: TRBD2 (5 bases). CDR1 and CDR2 from the germline V gene are MNHEY and SMNVEV (reference sequence). V lost 4 bases, J lost 5 bases, and 9 bases lay in between. The CDR3 length is 13 residues. The DNA for the CDR3 is TGTGCCAGCAGTTATAGCGAGAACAATGAGCAGTTCTTC. Its translation is CASSYSENNEQFF.

V and J are TRBV29-1 and TRBJ2-1; a weak D match, TRBD1 (6 bases). The CDR3 is 12 residues long. In germline, CDR1 is SQVTM, CDR2 ANQGSEA. V lost 7 bases to trimming and J lost 6 bases, with 13 bases between them. The CDR3 coding sequence is TGCAGCGCCGCGGACAGCGGCAATGAGCAGTTCTTC. Amino acid sequence: CSAADSGNEQFF.

The chain joins TRBV14 to TRBJ2-5; perhaps TRBD2 as D (5 bases). V was shortened by 4 bases and J by 5 bases, with 11 bases between the two germline ends. This CDR3 has 13 amino acids. The germline V gene has CDR1 SGHDN and CDR2 FVKESK. CDR3 residues: CASSRRTAETQYF. DNA for the CDR3: TGTGCCAGCAGCCGGAGGACCGCCGAGACCCAGTACTTC.

The chain recombines TRBV6-5 with TRBJ2-3; no reliable D call. The germline V gene encodes CDR1 MNHEY and CDR2 SVGAGI. CDR3 size: 13 residues. Trimming left V 0 bases short and J 4 bases short, with 5 bases between. CDR3 in amino acids: CASSYSFSDTQYF. The CDR3 DNA follows: TGTGCCAGCAGTTACTCCTTTTCAGATACGCAGTATTTT.

On this clone: Other nucleotide sequences from this sample produce the same CDR3. V and J are TRBV18 and TRBJ2-5; D uncertain. V lost 2 bases, J lost 1 base, and 5 bases lay in between. The CDR3 spans 13 residues. Germline CDR1 reads KGHSH; CDR2 reads LQKENI. The CDR3 bases are TGTGCCAGCTCACCAGGCCTCCAAGAGACCCAGTACTTC. Encoded protein: CASSPGLQETQYF.

The chain carries TRBV28 and TRBJ2-3; no clear D gene. The CDR3 is 12 residues long. V lost 6 bases, J lost 2 bases, and 6 bases lay in between. Per germline, CDR1 MDHEN and CDR2 SYDVKM. The CDR3 protein is CASRSYTDTQYF. The CDR3, as DNA: TGTGCCAGCAGGTCTTACACAGATACGCAGTATTTT.

V usage is TRBV5-1 and J usage is TRBJ2-1, with 8 positions matching TRBD2. J gave up 9 bases and V 4 bases, and 9 bases lay outside the gene matches. Germline V gives CDR1 SGHRS, CDR2 YFSETQ. This CDR3 region has 14 residues. This CDR3 reads CASSVGRGAGEQFF. The CDR3 DNA is TGCGCCAGCAGCGTGGGGCGGGGGGCCGGTGAGCAGTTCTTC.

This clone came up a few times. The chain is built from TRBV3-1 (or the pseudogene TRBV3-2) and TRBJ2-3, with TRBD2 matching 9 bases. The germline gives CDR1 LGHDT, CDR2 YNNKEL (reference sequence). The CDR3 sequence is 13 residues long. The J segment lost 3 bases and the V segment lost 6 bases, leaving 1 base of the junction unmatched. The CDR3 loop reads CASRTSGTDTQYF. CDR3 in DNA: TGTGCCAGCAGGACTAGCGGAACAGATACGCAGTATTTT.

J is TRBJ1-2 and V is TRBV20-1; D uncertain. Trimming took off 7 bases at V and 4 bases at J, with 10 bases between the two ends. Germline CDR1 reads DFQATT; CDR2 reads SNEGSKA (reference sequence). This CDR3 comprises 11 residues. The CDR3 DNA sequence: TGCAGTGTGGCCCCTTCCTATGGCTACACCTTC. Translating gives CSVAPSYGYTF.

This chain uses TRBV5-1 with TRBJ1-4; the D gene is possibly TRBD1 (6 bases). V was clipped by 0 bases and J by 7 bases, with 13 bases between them. The germline V gene encodes CDR1 SGHRS and CDR2 YFSETQ. The CDR3 is made up of 15 amino acids. The CDR3 sequence is CASSLGQGNGEKLFF. The DNA of the CDR3 is TGCGCCAGCAGCTTGGGGCAGGGGAATGGTGAAAAACTGTTTTTT.